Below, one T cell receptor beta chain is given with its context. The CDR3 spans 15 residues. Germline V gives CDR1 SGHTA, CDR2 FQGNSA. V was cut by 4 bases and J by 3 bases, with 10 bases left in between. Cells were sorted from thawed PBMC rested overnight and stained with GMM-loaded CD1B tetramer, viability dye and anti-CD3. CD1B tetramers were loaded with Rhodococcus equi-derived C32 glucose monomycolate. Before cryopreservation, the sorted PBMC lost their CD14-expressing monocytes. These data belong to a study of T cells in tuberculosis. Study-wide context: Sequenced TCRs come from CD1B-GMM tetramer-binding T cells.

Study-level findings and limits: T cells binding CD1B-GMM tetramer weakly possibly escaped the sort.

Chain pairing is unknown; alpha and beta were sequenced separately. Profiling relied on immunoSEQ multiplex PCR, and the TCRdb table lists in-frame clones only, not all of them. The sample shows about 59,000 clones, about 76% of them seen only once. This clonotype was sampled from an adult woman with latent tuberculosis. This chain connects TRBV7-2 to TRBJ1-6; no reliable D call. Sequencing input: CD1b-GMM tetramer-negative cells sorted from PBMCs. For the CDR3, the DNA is TGTGCCAGCAGCTCACTCGAGGGCTATAATTCACCCCTCCACTTT. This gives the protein CASSSLEGYNSPLHF.